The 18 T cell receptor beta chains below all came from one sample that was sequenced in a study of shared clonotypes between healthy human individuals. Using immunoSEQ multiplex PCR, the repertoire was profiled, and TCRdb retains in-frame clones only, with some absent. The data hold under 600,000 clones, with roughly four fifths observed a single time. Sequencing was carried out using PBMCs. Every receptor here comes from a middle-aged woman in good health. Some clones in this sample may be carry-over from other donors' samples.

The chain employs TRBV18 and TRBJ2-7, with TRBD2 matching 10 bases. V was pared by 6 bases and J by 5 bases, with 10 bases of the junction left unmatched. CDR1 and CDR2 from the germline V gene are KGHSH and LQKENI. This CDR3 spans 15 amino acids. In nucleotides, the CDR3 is TGTGCCAGCTCGGCGTCTAGCGGGAGTATCCACGAGCAGTACTTC. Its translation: CASSASSGSIHEQYF.

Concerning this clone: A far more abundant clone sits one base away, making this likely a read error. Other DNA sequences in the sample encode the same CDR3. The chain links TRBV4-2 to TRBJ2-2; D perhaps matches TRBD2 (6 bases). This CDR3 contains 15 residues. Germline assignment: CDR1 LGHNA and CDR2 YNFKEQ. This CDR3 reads CASSQDHGSTGELFF. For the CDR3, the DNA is TGTGCCAGCAGCCAAGATCACGGGAGTACCGGGGAGTTGTTTTTT.

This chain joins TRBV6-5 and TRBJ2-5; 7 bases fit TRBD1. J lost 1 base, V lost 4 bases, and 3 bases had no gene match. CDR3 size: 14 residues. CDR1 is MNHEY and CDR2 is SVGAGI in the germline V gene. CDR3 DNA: TGTGCCAGCAGTTTCCGGGACAGCCAAGAGACCCAGTACTTC. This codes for CASSFRDSQETQYF.

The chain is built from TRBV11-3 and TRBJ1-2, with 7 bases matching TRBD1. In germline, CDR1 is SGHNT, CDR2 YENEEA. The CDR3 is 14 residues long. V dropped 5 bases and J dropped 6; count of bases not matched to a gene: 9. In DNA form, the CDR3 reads TGTGCCAGCAGCCAACGACAGGGAAGCCATGGCTACACCTTC. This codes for CASSQRQGSHGYTF.

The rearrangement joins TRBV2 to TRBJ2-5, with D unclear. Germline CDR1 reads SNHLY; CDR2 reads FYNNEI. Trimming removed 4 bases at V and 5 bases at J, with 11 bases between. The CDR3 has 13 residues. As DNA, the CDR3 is TGTGCCAGCAGTGCTCGGAGCGAGGAGACCCAGTACTTC. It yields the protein CASSARSEETQYF.

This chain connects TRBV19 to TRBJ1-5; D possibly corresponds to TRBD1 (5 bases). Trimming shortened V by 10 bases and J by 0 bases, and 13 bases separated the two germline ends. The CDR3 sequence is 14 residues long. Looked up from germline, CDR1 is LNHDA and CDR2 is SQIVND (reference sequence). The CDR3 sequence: CATHDRNSNQPQHF. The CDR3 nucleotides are TGTGCCACCCATGACAGAAATAGCAATCAGCCCCAGCATTTT. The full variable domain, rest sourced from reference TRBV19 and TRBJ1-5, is DGGITQSPKYLFRKEGQNVTLSCEQNLNHDAMYWYRQDPGQGLRLIYYSQIVNDFQKGDIAEGYSVSREKKESFPLTVTSAQKNPTAFYLCATHDRNSNQPQHFGDGTRLSIL.

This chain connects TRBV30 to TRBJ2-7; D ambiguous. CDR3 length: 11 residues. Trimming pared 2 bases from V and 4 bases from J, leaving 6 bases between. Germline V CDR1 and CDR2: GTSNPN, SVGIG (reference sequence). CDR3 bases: TGTGCCTGGAGTATGGAGTACGAGCAGTACTTC. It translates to CAWSMEYEQYF.

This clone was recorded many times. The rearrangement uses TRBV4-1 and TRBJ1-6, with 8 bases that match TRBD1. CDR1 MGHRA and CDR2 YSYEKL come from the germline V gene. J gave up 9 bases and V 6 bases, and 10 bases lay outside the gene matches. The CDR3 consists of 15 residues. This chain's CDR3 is CASRRTGGKGSPLHF. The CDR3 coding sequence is TGCGCCAGCAGGCGCACAGGGGGTAAGGGTTCACCCCTCCACTTT.

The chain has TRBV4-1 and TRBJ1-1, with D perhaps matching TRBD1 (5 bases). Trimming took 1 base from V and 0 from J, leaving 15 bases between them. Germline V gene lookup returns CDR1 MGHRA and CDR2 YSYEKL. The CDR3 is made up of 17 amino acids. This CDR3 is CASSQGPGQTLNTEAFF. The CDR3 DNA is TGCGCCAGCAGCCAAGGGCCGGGGCAGACCCTGAACACTGAAGCTTTCTTT.

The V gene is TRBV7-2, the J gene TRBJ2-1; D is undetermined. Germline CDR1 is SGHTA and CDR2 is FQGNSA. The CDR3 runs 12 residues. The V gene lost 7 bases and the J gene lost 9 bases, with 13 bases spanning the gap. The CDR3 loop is CASTTRSSEQFF. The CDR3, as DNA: TGTGCCAGCACCACGAGGAGCTCTGAGCAGTTCTTC.

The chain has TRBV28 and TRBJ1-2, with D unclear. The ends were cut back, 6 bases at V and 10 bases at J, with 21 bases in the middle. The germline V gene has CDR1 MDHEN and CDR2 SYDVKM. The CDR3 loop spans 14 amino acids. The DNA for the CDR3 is TGTGCCAGCAGACGACGTTTTACCAGGACGGACTACACCTTC. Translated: CASRRRFTRTDYTF.

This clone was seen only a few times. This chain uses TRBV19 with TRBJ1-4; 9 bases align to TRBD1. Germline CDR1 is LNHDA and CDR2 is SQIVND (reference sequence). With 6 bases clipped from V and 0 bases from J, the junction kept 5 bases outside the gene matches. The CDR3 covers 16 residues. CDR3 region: CASRLGQGSTNEKLFF. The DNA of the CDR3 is TGTGCCAGTAGACTAGGACAGGGGTCAACTAATGAAAAACTGTTTTTT.

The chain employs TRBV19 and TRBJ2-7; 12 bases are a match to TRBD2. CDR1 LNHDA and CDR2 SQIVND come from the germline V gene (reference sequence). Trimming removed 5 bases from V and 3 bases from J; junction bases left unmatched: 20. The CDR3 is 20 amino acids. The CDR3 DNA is TGTGCCAGTAGTCCGGGGACAGGCGACCTAGCGGGAGGGCCTCGCTACGAGCAGTACTTC. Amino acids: CASSPGTGDLAGGPRYEQYF. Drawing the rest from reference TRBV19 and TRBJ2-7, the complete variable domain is DGGITQSPKYLFRKEGQNVTLSCEQNLNHDAMYWYRQDPGQGLRLIYYSQIVNDFQKGDIAEGYSVSREKKESFPLTVTSAQKNPTAFYLCASSPGTGDLAGGPRYEQYFGPGTRLTVT.

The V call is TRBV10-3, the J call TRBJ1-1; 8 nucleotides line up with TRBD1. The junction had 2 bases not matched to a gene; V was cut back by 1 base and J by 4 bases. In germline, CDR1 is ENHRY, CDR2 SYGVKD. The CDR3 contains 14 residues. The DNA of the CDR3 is TGTGCCATCAGTGAGTACCAGGGGGCCACTGAAGCTTTCTTT. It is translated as CAISEYQGATEAFF.

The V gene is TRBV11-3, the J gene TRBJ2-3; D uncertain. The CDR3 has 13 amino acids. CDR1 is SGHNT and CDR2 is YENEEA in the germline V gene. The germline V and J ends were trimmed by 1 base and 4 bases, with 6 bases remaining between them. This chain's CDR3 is CASSLVSPDTQYF. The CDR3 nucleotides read TGTGCCAGCAGCTTAGTGTCCCCAGATACGCAGTATTTT.

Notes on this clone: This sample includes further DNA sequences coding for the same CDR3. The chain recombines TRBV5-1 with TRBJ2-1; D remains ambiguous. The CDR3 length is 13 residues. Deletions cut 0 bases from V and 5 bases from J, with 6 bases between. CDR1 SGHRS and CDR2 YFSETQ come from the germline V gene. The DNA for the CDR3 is TGCGCCAGCAGCTTGGATAGAAACAATGAGCAGTTCTTC. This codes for CASSLDRNNEQFF.

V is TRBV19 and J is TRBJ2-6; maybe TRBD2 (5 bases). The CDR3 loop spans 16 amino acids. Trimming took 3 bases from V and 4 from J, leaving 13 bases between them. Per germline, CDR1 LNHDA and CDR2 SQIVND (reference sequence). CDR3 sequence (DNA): TGTGCCAGTAGTATCGGCCCAACGGGAGGGGCCAACGTCCTGACTTTC. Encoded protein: CASSIGPTGGANVLTF.

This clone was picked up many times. DNA of the CDR3: TGTGCCAGCATCCACCGGACAGGGCCCTCCTATGGCTACACCTTC. As protein: CASIHRTGPSYGYTF. This chain joins TRBV6-1 and TRBJ1-2; 8 nucleotides match TRBD1. The length of the CDR3 is 15 residues. Germline V gene data show CDR1 as MNHNS and CDR2 as SASEGT. V shed 7 bases and J 4 bases; nucleotides not matched to a gene: 11.